This record covers a single T cell receptor (beta chain). Its antigen is unidentified. V shed 5 bases, J shed 6 bases, and the junction held 9 bases outside the gene matches. Germline V gene sequence: CDR1 DFQATT, CDR2 SNEGSKA (reference sequence). CDR3 size: 15 residues. These data come from a study of CD8 T cells in Susac syndrome. The study, taken as a whole, reports: It was acknowledged by the study that relatively few individuals were included in its TCR sequencing and HLA analysis.

RNA was extracted with the RNeasy kit, and a quantity of roughly 0.5 to 1 ug was reverse transcribed using random hexamers. Amplification of TCR beta CDR3 across 54 Vbeta and 13 Jbeta was performed with immunoSEQ multiplex PCR. Each CDR3 protein gets one entry after TCRdb re-called the immunoSEQ multiplex PCR reads with MiXCR. The repertoire includes 200,000 to 300,000 distinct CDR3 sequences, roughly 95% of them detected once, and 0.06% to 0.08% sits in the top ten. CD8+ and CD4+ T cells from blood underwent TCR beta sequencing, which was carried out in a high-throughput format. The multiple sclerosis controls were treatment-naive patients with relapsing-remitting disease that was stable or active.

The clonotype comes from a human donor with multiple sclerosis. The source material was CD4+ T cells from PBMCs. The chain links TRBV20-1 to TRBJ2-1, with 11 bases aligning to TRBD2. For the CDR3, the DNA is TGCAGTGCTTTCCCACTAGCGGGAGACGGCAATGAGCAGTTCTTC. Its translation is CSAFPLAGDGNEQFF.